The rows below give T cell receptor beta chains drawn from one sample of a study of cytomegalovirus exposure and HLA in healthy donors. The assay was immunoSEQ multiplex PCR, and TCRdb's table has in-frame clones only and misses some. The sample lists around 120,000 clones, over 65% occurring once. The sample was PBMCs. The source is a woman aged 50 to 60 in good health and CMV-seropositive. CDR3s include the opening cysteine and the closing phenylalanine or tryptophan. The order of the fields is clone size, D gene, J gene, V gene, CDR3 DNA, CDR3 protein. A D gene is named only where the DNA matches it firmly. Not every row has a clone size; where given, it reads once, few, many or a size class.

size: NA; D: NA; J: TRBJ1-1; V: TRBV25-1; DNA: TGTGCCAGCAGTCCCACAGGGCGCGGAGCTTTCTTT; CDR3: CASSPTGRGAFF
size: NA; D: TRBD1; J: TRBJ2-1; V: TRBV11-2; DNA: TGTGCCAGCAGCGCAACCGGGACAGGGGTGCGCAATGAGCAGTTCTTC; CDR3: CASSATGTGVRNEQFF
size: NA; D: TRBD1; J: TRBJ1-1; V: TRBV5-5; DNA: TGTGCCAGCAGCTTGGACCAGGGGGCTGGCACTGAAGCTTTCTTT; CDR3: CASSLDQGAGTEAFF
size: NA; D: TRBD2; J: TRBJ2-1; V: TRBV2; DNA: TGTGCCAGCCGAATAGCGGGAGGAACCAATGAGCAGTTCTTC; CDR3: CASRIAGGTNEQFF
size: few; D: TRBD1; J: TRBJ1-6; V: TRBV11-2; DNA: TGTGCCAGCAGCTTAGTTGAGGGGGCGCTCGATAATTCACCCCTCCACTTT; CDR3: CASSLVEGALDNSPLHF
size: NA; D: NA; J: TRBJ1-4; V: TRBV5-1; DNA: TGCGCCAGCAGCTCCGTAACGGGAAATGAAAAACTGTTTTTT; CDR3: CASSSVTGNEKLFF
size: NA; D: NA; J: TRBJ2-7; V: TRBV7-2; DNA: TGTGCCAGCAGCTTTCTCCCCGACAGCTCCTACGAGCAGTACTTC; CDR3: CASSFLPDSSYEQYF
size: few; D: NA; J: TRBJ1-2; V: TRBV21-1; DNA: TGTGCCAGCAGCAAAGTGGAGACAGGGCAGGGTTATGGCTACACCTTC; CDR3: CASSKVETGQGYGYTF
size: NA; D: NA; J: TRBJ1-2; V: TRBV5-5; DNA: TGTGCCAGCAGCTTGGAACCGGGAGGGACTAACTATGGCTACACCTTC; CDR3: CASSLEPGGTNYGYTF
size: NA; D: NA; J: TRBJ2-1; V: TRBV9; DNA: TGTGCCAGCAGCGTAGGCGGCCCCCGAAGCTCCTACAATGAGCAGTTCTTC; CDR3: CASSVGGPRSSYNEQFF
size: NA; D: NA; J: TRBJ2-1; V: TRBV6-4; DNA: TGTGCCAGCAGTGACCGACAACGCAATGAGCAGTTCTTC; CDR3: CASSDRQRNEQFF
size: NA; D: NA; J: TRBJ2-2; V: TRBV11-1; DNA: TGTGCCAGCAGCCCAAAGAACACCGGGGAGCTGTTTTTT; CDR3: CASSPKNTGELFF
size: NA; D: NA; J: TRBJ1-1; V: TRBV6-5; DNA: TGTGCCAGCAGTTATCAGGGGCTAAAAAACACTGAAGCTTTCTTT; CDR3: CASSYQGLKNTEAFF
size: NA; D: TRBD2; J: TRBJ2-3; V: TRBV7-2; DNA: TGTGCCAGCAGCTTACGTGGCGGGGGCGGGGGGGCCGCAGATACGCAGTATTTT; CDR3: CASSLRGGGGGAADTQYF
size: NA; D: TRBD1; J: TRBJ1-1; V: TRBV7-2; DNA: TGTGCCAGCAGCCCAGGGACAGGACCGACAGCTTTCTTT; CDR3: CASSPGTGPTAFF
size: NA; D: NA; J: TRBJ2-7; V: TRBV7-2; DNA: TGTGCCAGCAGCCCCCTCGCAGGCGTTACCTACGAGCAGTACTTC; CDR3: CASSPLAGVTYEQYF
size: NA; D: TRBD1; J: TRBJ1-4; V: TRBV2; DNA: TGTGCCAGCAGCGGACAGGGCTTGTGGATTGGCGAAAAACTGTTTTTT; CDR3: CASSGQGLWIGEKLFF
size: NA; D: NA; J: TRBJ2-6; V: TRBV7-3; DNA: TGTGCCAGCAGCTTAATCCAGGGATCCACTGGGGCCAACGTCCTGACTTTC; CDR3: CASSLIQGSTGANVLTF
size: NA; D: TRBD1; J: TRBJ2-7; V: TRBV25-1; DNA: TGTGCCAGCAGTGAGCCGGCGACAGGGGGCGCAGAGCAGTACTTC; CDR3: CASSEPATGGAEQYF
size: NA; D: NA; J: TRBJ1-1; V: TRBV29-1; DNA: TGCAGCGGCAGGATTGAAGCTTTCTTT; CDR3: CSGRIEAFF
size: NA; D: TRBD2; J: TRBJ2-4; V: TRBV5-4; DNA: TGTGCCAGCAGCTTGGGGCGCGGGGGATTCAAAAACATTCAGTACTTC; CDR3: CASSLGRGGFKNIQYF
size: NA; D: TRBD1; J: TRBJ1-3; V: TRBV2; DNA: TGTGCCAGCAGTGAGCAGGGGGACGGAAACACCATATATTTT; CDR3: CASSEQGDGNTIYF
size: NA; D: TRBD1; J: TRBJ2-7; V: TRBV20-1; DNA: TGCAGTGCTACACAGGGGGGCGAGCAGTACTTC; CDR3: CSATQGGEQYF
size: once; D: NA; J: TRBJ1-5; V: TRBV5-1; DNA: TGCGCCAGCAGCCCGGACACTGGATTCCAGCCCCAGCATTTT; CDR3: CASSPDTGFQPQHF
size: once; D: TRBD2; J: TRBJ2-3; V: TRBV5-4; DNA: TGTGCCAGCAGCTTGGCCATAACGGGGGGTAGCACAGATACGCAGTATTTT; CDR3: CASSLAITGGSTDTQYF
size: NA; D: NA; J: TRBJ2-7; V: TRBV7-2; DNA: TGTGCCAGCAGCTTAGGGGCGGGGAACTACGAGCAGTACTTC; CDR3: CASSLGAGNYEQYF
size: once; D: TRBD1; J: TRBJ2-6; V: TRBV28; DNA: TGTGCCAGCACCATCCATACCGGGACAGGGTTCTCTGGGGCCAACGTCCTGACTTTC; CDR3: CASTIHTGTGFSGANVLTF
size: NA; D: TRBD1; J: TRBJ1-2; V: TRBV28; DNA: TGTGCCAGCAGTTCACAGACTGGACAGGGGGCGGGCTACACCTTC; CDR3: CASSSQTGQGAGYTF
size: few; D: TRBD2; J: TRBJ2-7; V: TRBV6-5; DNA: TGTGCCAGCAGTTACGGACTAGCGGGAGGGTTCTACGAGCAGTACTTC; CDR3: CASSYGLAGGFYEQYF
size: NA; D: TRBD1; J: TRBJ1-5; V: TRBV4-2; DNA: TGTGCCAGCAGCCCACAGGGGTCGGGGAGCAATCAGCCCCAGCATTTT; CDR3: CASSPQGSGSNQPQHF
size: few; D: NA; J: TRBJ2-7; V: TRBV5-6; DNA: TGTGCCAGCAGCTTTCCGCTAGGCGAGCAGTACTTC; CDR3: CASSFPLGEQYF
size: few; D: TRBD2; J: TRBJ2-2; V: TRBV5-1; DNA: TGCGCCAGCAGCTTGGCCGTCGGGGAGGGCGGGGAGCTGTTTTTT; CDR3: CASSLAVGEGGELFF
size: NA; D: NA; J: TRBJ1-2; V: TRBV6-1; DNA: TGTGCCAGCAAGATGGCAGGACTGTCTAACTATGGCTACACCTTC; CDR3: CASKMAGLSNYGYTF
size: NA; D: TRBD2; J: TRBJ2-1; V: TRBV7-9; DNA: TGTGCCAGCAGCTTCAGCGGGAGCTCCTACAATGAGCAGTTCTTC; CDR3: CASSFSGSSYNEQFF